A single sample is the source of the 10 T cell receptor beta chains below, sequenced in a study of T cells in Graves' hyperthyroidism and ophthalmopathy. It was RNA transcripts that yielded the amplified TCR beta CDR3 regions. Carried out on the TCR CDR3, a first-round RT-PCR used the HTBI primer set. TCRdb independently ran MiXCR on the multiplex PCR reads; one entry per CDR3 protein. The data contain under 350,000 distinct CDR3 sequences, roughly 13% of them singletons. Specimen: blood. The receptors shown here come from a woman between 40 and 55 years old with Graves' ophthalmopathy.

This clonotype was found many times. The chain combines TRBV7-2 with TRBJ2-3, with 7 bases aligning to TRBD1. Germline V gives CDR1 SGHTA, CDR2 FQGNSA. The V gene end was trimmed by 2 bases and the J gene end by 2 bases; junction bases not matched to a gene: 7. This CDR3 spans 16 amino acids. The DNA for the CDR3 is TGTGCCAGCAGCTTAAAACAGGGGCCGTACACAGATACGCAGTATTTT. Its translation: CASSLKQGPYTDTQYF. Full variable domain (outside the CDR3, taken from reference TRBV7-2 and TRBJ2-3): GAGVSQSPSNKVTEKGKDVELRCDPISGHTALYWYRQSLGQGLEFLIYFQGNSAPDKSGLPSDRFSAERTGGSVSTLTIQRTQQEDSAVYLCASSLKQGPYTDTQYFGPGTRLTVL.

This clonotype occurred a few times. A read error is possible here, since a much larger clone lies one base away. The chain has TRBV7-9 and TRBJ2-5; 7 nucleotides align to TRBD2. The CDR3 loop spans 13 amino acids. Germline CDR1 and CDR2: SEHNR and FQNEAQ (reference sequence). The CDR3 DNA follows: TGTGCCGGCAGCTCGCTAGCGGACGCCTCCCTGGACTTC. Encoded protein: CAGSSLADASLDF.

This clonotype showed up many times. V usage is TRBV6-2 or TRBV6-3 and J usage is TRBJ2-2, with 9 bases matching TRBD1. This CDR3 has 13 residues. CDR1 is MNHEY and CDR2 is SVGEGT in the germline V gene. V shed 8 bases, J shed 6 bases, and the junction held 4 bases outside the gene matches. The CDR3 reads CASLNRGPGELFF. CDR3 coding DNA: TGTGCCAGCTTAAACAGGGGGCCCGGGGAGCTGTTTTTT.

In its sample, this clonotype was seen a few times. This chain connects TRBV20-1 to TRBJ2-3; D ambiguous. Trimming removed 3 bases from V and 4 bases from J, with 14 bases in between. The CDR3 runs to 14 residues. Germline loops: CDR1 DFQATT, CDR2 SNEGSKA (reference sequence). CDR3 bases: TGCAGTGCTAGCTTGAGCGCCGAACCAGATACGCAGTATTTT. It encodes CSASLSAEPDTQYF.

The chain has TRBV7-2 and TRBJ2-5, with 8 bases identical to TRBD1. With 6 bases clipped from V and 2 bases from J, the junction kept 5 bases outside the gene matches. CDR3 length: 14 amino acids. Germline V gene sequence: CDR1 SGHTA, CDR2 FQGNSA. The CDR3 region is CASSWNRGQETQYF. In DNA, the CDR3 is TGTGCCAGCAGTTGGAACAGGGGGCAAGAGACCCAGTACTTC.

This clonotype was found many times. V usage is TRBV29-1 and J usage is TRBJ1-1; the D is unclear. The germline V gene has CDR1 SQVTM and CDR2 ANQGSEA. This CDR3 contains 12 residues. V lost 2 bases to trimming and J lost 6 bases, with 10 bases between them. The CDR3 protein is CSVEREDPEAFF. The CDR3 DNA reads TGCAGCGTTGAAAGGGAGGACCCTGAAGCTTTCTTT.

Many counts were recorded for this clonotype. This chain uses TRBV9 with TRBJ2-7; D call uncertain. V lost 0 bases and J lost 2, with 12 bases in between. Germline CDR1 SGDLS, CDR2 YYNGEE. This CDR3 contains 15 residues. This CDR3 is CASSVEEEQAYEQYF. The CDR3 nucleotides read TGTGCCAGCAGCGTAGAGGAAGAGCAGGCCTACGAGCAGTACTTC.

This clonotype was seen repeatedly, ten times or more. The chain recombines TRBV12-3 or TRBV12-4 with TRBJ1-4; 9 bases agree with TRBD1. The CDR3 totals 14 residues. V was clipped by 6 bases and J by 7 bases; unmatched bases: 6. The CDR3 bases are TGTGCCAGCAGCGAGGGACAGGGCCGTGAAAAACTGTTTTTT. Protein sequence: CASSEGQGREKLFF.

This clonotype appeared many times. The chain recombines TRBV6-5 with TRBJ2-3, with 7 bases that match TRBD2. Per germline, CDR1 MNHEY and CDR2 SVGAGI. CDR3 length: 16 amino acids. Unmatched junction bases numbered 5, after V lost 2 bases and J lost 0 bases. CDR3 coding DNA: TGTGCCAGCAGTTACGAAGCGGGAAAGAGCACAGATACGCAGTATTTT. The encoded protein is CASSYEAGKSTDTQYF.

This clonotype was seen repeatedly, ten times or more. The chain has TRBV2 and TRBJ2-7, with D unclear. V shed 1 base and J shed 6 bases, with 10 bases lying between them. CDR3 length: 13 residues. The germline V gene encodes CDR1 SNHLY and CDR2 FYNNEI. CDR3 loop: CASSEGPPFEQYF. CDR3 DNA sequence: TGTGCCAGCAGTGAAGGACCGCCTTTCGAGCAGTACTTC. Looking up the rest from reference TRBV2 and TRBJ2-7 gives the full variable domain: EPEVTQTPSHQVTQMGQEVILRCVPISNHLYFYWYRQILGQKVEFLVSFYNNEISEKSEIFDDQFSVERPDGSNFTLKIRSTKLEDSAMYFCASSEGPPFEQYFGPGTRLTVT.